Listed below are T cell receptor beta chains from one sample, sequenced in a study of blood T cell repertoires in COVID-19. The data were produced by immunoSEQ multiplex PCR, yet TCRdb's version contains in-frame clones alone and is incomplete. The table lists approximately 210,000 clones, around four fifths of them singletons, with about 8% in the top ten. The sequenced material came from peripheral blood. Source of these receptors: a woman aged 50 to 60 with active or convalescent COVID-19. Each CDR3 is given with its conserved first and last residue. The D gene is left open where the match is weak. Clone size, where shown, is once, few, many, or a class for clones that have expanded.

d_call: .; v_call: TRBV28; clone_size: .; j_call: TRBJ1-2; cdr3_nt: TGTGCCAGCAGCGTTTCGGGGGGCGGCTACACCTTC; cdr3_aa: CASSVSGGGYTF
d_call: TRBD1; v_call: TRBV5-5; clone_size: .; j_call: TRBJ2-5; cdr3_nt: TGTGCCAGCAGCCGAGGGGGCGGGTCCGAGACCCAGTACTTC; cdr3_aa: CASSRGGGSETQYF
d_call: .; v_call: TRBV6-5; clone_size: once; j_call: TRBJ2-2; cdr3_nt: TGTGCCAGCAGTTACAGAGAGAACACCGGGGAGCTGTTTTTT; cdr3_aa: CASSYRENTGELFF
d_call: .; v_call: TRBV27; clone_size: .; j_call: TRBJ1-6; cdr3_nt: TGTGCCAGCAGTTCGGCAGGAGGGGATTCACCCCTCCACTTT; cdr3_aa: CASSSAGGDSPLHF
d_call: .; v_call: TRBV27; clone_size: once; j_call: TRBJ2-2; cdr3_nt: TGTGCCAGCACAGGGGAGTGGGGCGGGGAGCTGTTTTTT; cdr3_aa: CASTGEWGGELFF
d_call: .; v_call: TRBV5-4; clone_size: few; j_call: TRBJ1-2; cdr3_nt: TGTGCCAGCAGCTTGCCGGGGCAGGGGTTCTATGGCTACACCTTC; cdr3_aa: CASSLPGQGFYGYTF
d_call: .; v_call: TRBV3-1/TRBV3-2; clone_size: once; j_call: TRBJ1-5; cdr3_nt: TGTGCCAGCAGCCAAGATACAGCTTCCAATCAGCCCCAGCATTTT; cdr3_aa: CASSQDTASNQPQHF
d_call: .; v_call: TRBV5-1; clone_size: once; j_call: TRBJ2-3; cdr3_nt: TGCGCCAGCAGCCATGAGGGAGATACGCAGTATTTT; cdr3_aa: CASSHEGDTQYF
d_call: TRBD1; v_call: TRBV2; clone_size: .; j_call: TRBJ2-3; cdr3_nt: TGTGCCAGCAGTGAAAATGTGGGACAGGTGGCAGATACGCAGTATTTT; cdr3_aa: CASSENVGQVADTQYF
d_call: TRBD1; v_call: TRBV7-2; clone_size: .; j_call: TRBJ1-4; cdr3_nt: TGTGCCAGCAGCTCCCAGGGGGCCGGTGAAAAACTGTTTTTT; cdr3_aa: CASSSQGAGEKLFF
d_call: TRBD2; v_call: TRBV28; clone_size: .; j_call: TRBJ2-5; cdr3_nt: TGTGCCAGCAGTTCTGGCGGGGGGGCCATCGAGACCCAGTACTTC; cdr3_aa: CASSSGGGAIETQYF
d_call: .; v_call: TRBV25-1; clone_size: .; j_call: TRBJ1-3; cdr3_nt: TGTGCCAGCAGTGATCAGGGAAACACCATATATTTT; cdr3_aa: CASSDQGNTIYF
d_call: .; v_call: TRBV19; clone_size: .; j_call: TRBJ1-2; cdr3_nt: TGTGCCAGTAGTACCCCTCCGGGAACCGCTAACTATGGCTGCACCTTC; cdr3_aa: CASSTPPGTANYGCTF
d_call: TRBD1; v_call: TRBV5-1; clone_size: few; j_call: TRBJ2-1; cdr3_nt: TGCGCCAGCAGCTTGGCGGACAGGGCTCTCAATGAGCAGTTCTTC; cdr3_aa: CASSLADRALNEQFF
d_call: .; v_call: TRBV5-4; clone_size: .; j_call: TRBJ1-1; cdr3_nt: TGTGCCAGCAGCTCGGCGGGGGGCGCGGACACTGAAGCTTTCTTT; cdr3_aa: CASSSAGGADTEAFF
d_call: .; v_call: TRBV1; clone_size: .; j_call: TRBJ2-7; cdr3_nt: TGCACCAGCAGCCAGATGGATCGGAGTAGGTCCTACGAGCAGTACTTC; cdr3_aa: CTSSQMDRSRSYEQYF
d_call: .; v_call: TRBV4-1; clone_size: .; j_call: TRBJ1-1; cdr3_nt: TGCGCCAGCAGCCAAGAACAGGGCCGGGGTACCCGGGGAGCTTTCTTT; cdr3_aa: CASSQEQGRGTRGAFF
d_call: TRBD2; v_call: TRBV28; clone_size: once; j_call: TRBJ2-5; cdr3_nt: TGTGCCAGCAGTTACCCGGACCGCGGGGGGACCCAGTACTTC; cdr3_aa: CASSYPDRGGTQYF
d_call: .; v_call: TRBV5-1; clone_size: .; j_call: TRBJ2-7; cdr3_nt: TGCGCCAGCAGCCAAGGAGTGGGCGAGCAGTACTTC; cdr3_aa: CASSQGVGEQYF
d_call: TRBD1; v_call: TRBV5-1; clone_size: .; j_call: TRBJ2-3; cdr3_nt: TGCGCCAGCAGCAGTACGGGACAGGGTTTTGGGGATACGCAGTATTTT; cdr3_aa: CASSSTGQGFGDTQYF
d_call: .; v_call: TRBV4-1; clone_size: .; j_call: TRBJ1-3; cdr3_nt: TGCGCCAGCGGGCGGGGGGTAGTTGGAAACACCATATATTTT; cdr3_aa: CASGRGVVGNTIYF
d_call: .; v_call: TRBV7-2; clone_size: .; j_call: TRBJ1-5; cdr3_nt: TGTGCCAGCAGCTTAAGATCGGGGGGTAATCAGCCCCAGCATTTT; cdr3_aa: CASSLRSGGNQPQHF
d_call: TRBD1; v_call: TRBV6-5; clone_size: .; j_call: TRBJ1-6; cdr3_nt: TGTGCCAGCAAAGAGGGACAGGATAGTTCACCCCTCCACTTT; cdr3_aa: CASKEGQDSSPLHF
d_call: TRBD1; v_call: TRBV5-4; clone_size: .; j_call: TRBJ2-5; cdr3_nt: TGTGCCAGCAGCTTGGGTGACAGGGCTGGGGAGACCCAGTACTTC; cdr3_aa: CASSLGDRAGETQYF